What follows describes a single T cell receptor beta chain. What it recognizes is unknown. Per germline, CDR1 LNHDA and CDR2 SQIVND (reference sequence). V was clipped by 2 bases and J by 3 bases, with 5 bases between them. This CDR3 region has 14 residues. This sample was taken from a study of graft-versus-host responses after intestinal transplantation. Overall study: All of the recipients had induction that used anti-thymocyte globulin, then tacrolimus and steroids for approximately 3 years.

Sequencing used immunoSEQ multiplex PCR; TCRdb keeps in-frame clones, though not all of them. The sample records 85,000 to 130,000 clones, about 90% being singletons. Findings and caveats of the study: GvH clones were identified in recipient marrow, with some first appearing in ileum or blood.

The clonotype was recovered from a human donor who received an intestinal transplant. The chain employs TRBV19 and TRBJ2-6; D perhaps matches TRBD1 (5 bases). Sequenced here: unstimulated CD4+ T cells sorted from spleen or lymph node cells, sampled before intestinal transplant. CDR3 DNA: TGTGCCAGTAGTATACAGGGTGGGGCCAACGTCCTGACTTTC. Its protein is CASSIQGGANVLTF.